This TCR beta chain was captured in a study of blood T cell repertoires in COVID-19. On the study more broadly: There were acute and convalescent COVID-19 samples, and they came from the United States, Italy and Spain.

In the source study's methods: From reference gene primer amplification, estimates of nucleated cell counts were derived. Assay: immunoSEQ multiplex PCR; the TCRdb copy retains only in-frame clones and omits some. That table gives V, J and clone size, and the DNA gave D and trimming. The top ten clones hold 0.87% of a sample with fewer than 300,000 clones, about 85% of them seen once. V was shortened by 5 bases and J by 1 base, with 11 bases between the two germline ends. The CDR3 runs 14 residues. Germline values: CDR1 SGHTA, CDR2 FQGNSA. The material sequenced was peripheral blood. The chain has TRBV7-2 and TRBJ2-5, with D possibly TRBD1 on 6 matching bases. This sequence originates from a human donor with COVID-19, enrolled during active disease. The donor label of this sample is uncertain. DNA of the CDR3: TGTGCCAGCAGCCTTCAGGGGCCCCAAGAGACCCAGTACTTC. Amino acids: CASSLQGPQETQYF.